The present TCR beta chain was sequenced within a study of CD8 T cells in Susac syndrome. The wider study: Sequenced Susac syndrome patients included about six with active disease and under 10 who were in remission.

TCR beta sequencing was performed on blood CD8+ and CD4+ T cells. Negative isolation yielded the CD8+ and CD4+ T cells, while FACS enriched the TEMRA cells. Trimming pared 5 bases from V and 5 bases from J, leaving 15 bases between. Per the germline V gene, CDR1 is MRHNA and CDR2 is SNTAGT. The CDR3 length is 14 residues. The RNA, about 0.45 to 1 ug, was put through reverse transcription using random hexamers. Amplification of TCR beta CDR3 was carried out by immunoSEQ multiplex PCR, which covered 54 Vbeta and 13 Jbeta segments. Each CDR3 protein gets one entry after TCRdb re-called the immunoSEQ multiplex PCR reads with MiXCR. The sample includes 170,000 or so distinct CDR3 sequences, approximately 94% seen only once; the top ten take approximately 0.12%.

Material for sequencing was CD4+ T cells from PBMCs. The receptor comes from a human donor with Susac syndrome. V gene TRBV6-4 combines with J gene TRBJ1-2; no clear D gene. This chain's CDR3 is CASSSESNGYGYTF. The CDR3 DNA follows: TGTGCCAGCAGTTCTGAATCGAATGGGTATGGCTACACCTTC.